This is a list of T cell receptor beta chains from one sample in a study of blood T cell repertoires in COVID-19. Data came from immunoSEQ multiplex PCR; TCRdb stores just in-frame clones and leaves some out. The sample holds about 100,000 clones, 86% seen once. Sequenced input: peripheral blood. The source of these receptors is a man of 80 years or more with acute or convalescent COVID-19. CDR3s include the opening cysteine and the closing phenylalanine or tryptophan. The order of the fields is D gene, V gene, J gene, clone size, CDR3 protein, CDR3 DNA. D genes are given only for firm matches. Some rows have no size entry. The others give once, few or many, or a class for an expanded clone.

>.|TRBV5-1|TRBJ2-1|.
CASSLDINNEQFF
TGCGCCAGCAGCTTGGACATAAACAATGAGCAGTTCTTC
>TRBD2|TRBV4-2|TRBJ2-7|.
CASSQEGASGNYEQYF
TGTGCCAGCAGCCAAGAGGGGGCTAGCGGGAACTACGAGCAGTACTTC
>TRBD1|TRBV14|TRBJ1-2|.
CASSPGQGKHGYTF
TGTGCCAGCAGCCCCGGACAGGGGAAGCATGGCTACACCTTC
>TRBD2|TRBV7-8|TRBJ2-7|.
CASSLVSGTSGSGEQYF
TGTGCCAGCAGCTTAGTTTCCGGGACTAGCGGGAGCGGCGAGCAGTACTTC
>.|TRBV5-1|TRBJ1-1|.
CASSLTNTNTEAFF
TGCGCCAGCAGCCTAACCAATACGAACACTGAAGCTTTCTTT
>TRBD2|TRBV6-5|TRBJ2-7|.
CASSALAGVEQYF
TGTGCCAGCAGCGCACTAGCGGGAGTCGAGCAGTACTTC
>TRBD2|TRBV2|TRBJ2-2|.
CASSGLAGLTGELFF
TGTGCCAGCAGTGGACTAGCGGGATTAACCGGGGAGCTGTTTTTT
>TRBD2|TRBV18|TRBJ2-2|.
CASSPPGLAGVQAGELFF
TGTGCCAGCTCACCACCGGGACTAGCGGGCGTTCAAGCCGGGGAGCTGTTTTTT
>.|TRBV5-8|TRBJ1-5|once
CASSLMGAPQHF
TGTGCCAGCAGCTTGATGGGGGCACCCCAGCATTTT
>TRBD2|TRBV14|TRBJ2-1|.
CASSQEGTLGTSGSLSYNEQFF
TGTGCCAGCAGCCAAGAGGGCACCCTGGGGACTAGCGGGAGCCTCTCCTACAATGAGCAGTTCTTC
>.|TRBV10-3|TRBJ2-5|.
CAISEEARGSETQYF
TGTGCCATCAGTGAAGAAGCTAGGGGCAGTGAGACCCAGTACTTC
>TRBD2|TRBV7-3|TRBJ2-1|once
CASSLPGTSGNREQFF
TGTGCCAGCAGCCTTCCCGGGACTAGCGGAAATAGAGAGCAGTTCTTC
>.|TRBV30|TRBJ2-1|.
CAWSGTSPGEFF
TGTGCCTGGTCTGGAACATCCCCGGGAGAGTTCTTC
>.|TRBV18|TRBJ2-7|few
CASSPSRYEQYF
TGTGCCAGCTCACCCTCTCGGTACGAGCAGTACTTC
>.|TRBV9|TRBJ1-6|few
CASSVEPNSYNSPLHF
TGTGCCAGCAGCGTAGAGCCGAACTCCTATAATTCACCCCTCCACTTT